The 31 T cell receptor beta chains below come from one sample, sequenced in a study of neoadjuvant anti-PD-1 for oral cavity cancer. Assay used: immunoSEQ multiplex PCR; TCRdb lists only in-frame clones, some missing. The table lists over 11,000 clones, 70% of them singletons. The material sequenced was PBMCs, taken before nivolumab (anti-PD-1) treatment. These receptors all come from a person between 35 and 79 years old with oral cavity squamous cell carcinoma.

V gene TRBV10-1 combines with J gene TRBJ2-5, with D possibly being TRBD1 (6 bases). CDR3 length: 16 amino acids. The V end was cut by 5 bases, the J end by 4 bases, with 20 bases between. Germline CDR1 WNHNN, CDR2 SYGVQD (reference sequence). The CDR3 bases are TGCGCCAGCAGTCCCACACCTCAGACAGGCCGAGAGACCCAGTACTTC. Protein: CASSPTPQTGRETQYF.

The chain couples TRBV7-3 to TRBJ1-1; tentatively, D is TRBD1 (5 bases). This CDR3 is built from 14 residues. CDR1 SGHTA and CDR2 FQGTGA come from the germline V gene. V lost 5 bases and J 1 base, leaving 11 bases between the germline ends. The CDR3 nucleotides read TGTGCCAGCAGCAACCAGGGAGGGAACACTGAAGCTTTCTTT. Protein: CASSNQGGNTEAFF.

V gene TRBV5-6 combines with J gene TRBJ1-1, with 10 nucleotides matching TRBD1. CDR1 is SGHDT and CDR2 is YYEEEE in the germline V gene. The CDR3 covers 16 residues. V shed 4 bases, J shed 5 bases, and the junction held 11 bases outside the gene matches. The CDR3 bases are TGTGCCAGCAGCCCCCCGGGACAGGGGAGAAAAACTGAAGCTTTCTTT. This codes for CASSPPGQGRKTEAFF. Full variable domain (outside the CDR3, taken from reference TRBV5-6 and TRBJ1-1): DAGVTQSPTHLIKTRGQQVTLRCSPKSGHDTVSWYQQALGQGPQFIFQYYEEEERQRGNFPDRFSGHQFPNYSSELNVNALLLGDSALYLCASSPPGQGRKTEAFFGQGTRLTVV.

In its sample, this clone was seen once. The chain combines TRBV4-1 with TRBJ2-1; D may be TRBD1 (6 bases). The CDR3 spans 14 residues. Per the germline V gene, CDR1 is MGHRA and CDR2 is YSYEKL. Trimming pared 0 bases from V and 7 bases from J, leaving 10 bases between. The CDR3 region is CASSQDPGANEQFF. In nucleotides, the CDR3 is TGCGCCAGCAGCCAAGACCCAGGGGCAAATGAGCAGTTCTTC.

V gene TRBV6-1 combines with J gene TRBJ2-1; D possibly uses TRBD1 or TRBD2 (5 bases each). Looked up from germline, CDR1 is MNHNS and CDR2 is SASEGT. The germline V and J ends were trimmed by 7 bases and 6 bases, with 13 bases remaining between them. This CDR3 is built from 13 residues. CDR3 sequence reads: CASTGTGLNEQFF. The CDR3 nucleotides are TGTGCCAGCACCGGGACGGGGCTCAATGAGCAGTTCTTC.

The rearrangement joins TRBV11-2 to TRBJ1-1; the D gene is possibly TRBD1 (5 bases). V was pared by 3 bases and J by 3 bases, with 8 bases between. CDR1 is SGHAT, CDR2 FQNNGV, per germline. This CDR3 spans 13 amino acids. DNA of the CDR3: TGTGCCAGCAGCTTCCCAGGGTACACTGAAGCTTTCTTT. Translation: CASSFPGYTEAFF.

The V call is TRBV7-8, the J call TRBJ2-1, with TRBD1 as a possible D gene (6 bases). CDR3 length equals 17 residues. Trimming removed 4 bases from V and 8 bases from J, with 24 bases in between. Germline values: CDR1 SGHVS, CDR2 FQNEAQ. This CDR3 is CASSSHPGHGRNHEQFF. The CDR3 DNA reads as TGTGCCAGCAGCTCCCACCCGGGACACGGGCGAAACCATGAGCAGTTCTTC. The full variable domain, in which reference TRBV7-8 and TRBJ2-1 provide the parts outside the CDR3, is GAGVSQSPRYKVAKRGQDVALRCDPISGHVSLFWYQQALGQGPEFLTYFQNEAQLDKSGLPSDRFFAERPEGSVSTLKIQRTQQEDSAVYLCASSSHPGHGRNHEQFFGPGTRLTVL.

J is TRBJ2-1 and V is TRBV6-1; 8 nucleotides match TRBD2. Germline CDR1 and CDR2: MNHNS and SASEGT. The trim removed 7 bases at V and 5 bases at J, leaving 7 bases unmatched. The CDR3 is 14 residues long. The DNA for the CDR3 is TGTGCCAGCATAACGGGGGGGTTCGACAATGAGCAGTTCTTC. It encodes CASITGGFDNEQFF.

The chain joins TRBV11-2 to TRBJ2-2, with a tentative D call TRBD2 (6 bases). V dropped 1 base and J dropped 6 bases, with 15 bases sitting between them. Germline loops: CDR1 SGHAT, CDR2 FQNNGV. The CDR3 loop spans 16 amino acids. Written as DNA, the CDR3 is TGTGCCAGCAGCTTAGTAGGAGGGCGCGTCGCCGGGGAGCTGTTTTTT. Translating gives CASSLVGGRVAGELFF.

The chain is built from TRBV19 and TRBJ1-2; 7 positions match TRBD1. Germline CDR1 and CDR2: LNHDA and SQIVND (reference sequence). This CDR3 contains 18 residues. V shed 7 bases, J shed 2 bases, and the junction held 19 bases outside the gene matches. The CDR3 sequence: CASTSSWWQGEGNYGYTF. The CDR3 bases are TGTGCCAGTACTTCATCGTGGTGGCAGGGGGAGGGCAACTATGGCTACACCTTC.

The CDR3 reads CASSENYGTEAFF. The CDR3 region has the DNA TGTGCCAGCAGTGAAAATTACGGCACTGAAGCTTTCTTT. The chain is built from TRBV6-5 and TRBJ1-1, with D uncertain. The germline V and J ends were trimmed by 5 bases and 4 bases, with 11 bases remaining between them. This CDR3 is built from 13 residues. CDR1 and CDR2 (germline): MNHEY, SVGAGI.

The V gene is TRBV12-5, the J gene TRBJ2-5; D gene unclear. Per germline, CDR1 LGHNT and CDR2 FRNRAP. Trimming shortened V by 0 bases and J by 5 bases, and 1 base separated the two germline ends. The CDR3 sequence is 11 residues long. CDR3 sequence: CASGLVETQYF. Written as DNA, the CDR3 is TGTGCTAGTGGTTTGGTCGAGACCCAGTACTTC.

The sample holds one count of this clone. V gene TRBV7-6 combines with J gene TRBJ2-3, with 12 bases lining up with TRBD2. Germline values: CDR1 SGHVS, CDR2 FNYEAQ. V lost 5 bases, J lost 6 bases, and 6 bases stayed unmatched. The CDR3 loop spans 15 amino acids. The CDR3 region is CASSPSGRGLDTQYF. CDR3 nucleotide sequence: TGTGCCAGCAGCCCTAGCGGGAGGGGATTGGATACGCAGTATTTT.

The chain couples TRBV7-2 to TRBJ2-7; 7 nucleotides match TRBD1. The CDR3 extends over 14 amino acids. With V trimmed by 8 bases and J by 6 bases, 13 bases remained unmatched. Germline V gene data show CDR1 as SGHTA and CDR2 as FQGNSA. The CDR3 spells CASRLTDRAGEQYF. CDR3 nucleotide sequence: TGTGCCAGCCGCCTGACTGACAGGGCTGGCGAGCAGTACTTC. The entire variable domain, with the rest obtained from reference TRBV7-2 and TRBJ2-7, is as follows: GAGVSQSPSNKVTEKGKDVELRCDPISGHTALYWYRQSLGQGLEFLIYFQGNSAPDKSGLPSDRFSAERTGGSVSTLTIQRTQQEDSAVYLCASRLTDRAGEQYFGPGTRLTVT.

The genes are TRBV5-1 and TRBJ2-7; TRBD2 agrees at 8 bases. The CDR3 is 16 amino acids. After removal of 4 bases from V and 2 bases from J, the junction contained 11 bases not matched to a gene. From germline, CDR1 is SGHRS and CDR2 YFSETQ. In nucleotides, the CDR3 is TGCGCCAGCAGCCCGGGGGCTAGCGGGCCTCCCTACGAGCAGTACTTC. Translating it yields CASSPGASGPPYEQYF.

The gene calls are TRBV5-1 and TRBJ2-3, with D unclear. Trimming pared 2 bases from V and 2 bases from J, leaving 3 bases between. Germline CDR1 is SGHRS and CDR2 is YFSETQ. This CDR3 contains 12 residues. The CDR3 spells CASSLATDTQYF. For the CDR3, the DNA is TGCGCCAGCAGCTTAGCCACAGATACGCAGTATTTT. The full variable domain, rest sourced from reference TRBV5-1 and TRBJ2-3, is KAGVTQTPRYLIKTRGQQVTLSCSPISGHRSVSWYQQTPGQGLQFLFEYFSETQRNKGNFPGRFSGRQFSNSRSEMNVSTLELGDSALYLCASSLATDTQYFGPGTRLTVL.

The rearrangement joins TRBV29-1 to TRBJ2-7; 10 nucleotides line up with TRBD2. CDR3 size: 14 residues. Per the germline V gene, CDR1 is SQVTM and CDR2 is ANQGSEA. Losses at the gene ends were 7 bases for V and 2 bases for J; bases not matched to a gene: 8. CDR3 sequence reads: CSALKGTSAYEQYF. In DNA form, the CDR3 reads TGCAGCGCCCTGAAGGGGACTAGCGCCTACGAGCAGTACTTC.

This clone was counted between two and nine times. The CDR3 protein is CASSMGQAYEQYF. DNA of the CDR3: TGTGCCAGCAGTATGGGACAGGCCTACGAGCAGTACTTC. This sequence joins TRBV2 and TRBJ2-7; 8 nucleotides agree with TRBD1. The CDR3 runs to 13 residues. The V segment lost 5 bases and the J segment 2 bases; nucleotides outside the gene matches: 2. The germline V gene has CDR1 SNHLY and CDR2 FYNNEI.

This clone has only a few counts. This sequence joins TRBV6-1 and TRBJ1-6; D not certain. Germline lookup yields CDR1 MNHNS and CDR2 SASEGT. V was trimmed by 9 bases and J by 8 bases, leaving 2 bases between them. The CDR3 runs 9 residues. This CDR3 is CASDSPLHF. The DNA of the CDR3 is TGTGCCAGTGATTCACCCCTCCACTTT.

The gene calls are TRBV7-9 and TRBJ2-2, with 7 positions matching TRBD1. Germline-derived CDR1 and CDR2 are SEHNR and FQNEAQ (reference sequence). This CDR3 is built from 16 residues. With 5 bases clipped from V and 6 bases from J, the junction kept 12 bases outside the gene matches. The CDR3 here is CASSPKRQGVAGELFF. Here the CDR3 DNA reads TGTGCCAGCAGCCCCAAAAGACAGGGTGTGGCCGGGGAGCTGTTTTTT.

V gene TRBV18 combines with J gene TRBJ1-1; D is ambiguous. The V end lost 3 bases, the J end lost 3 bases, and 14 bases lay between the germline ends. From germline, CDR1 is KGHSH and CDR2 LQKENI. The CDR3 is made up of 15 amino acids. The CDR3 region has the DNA TGTGCCAGCTCACCCCTCCCGGGCGGAGACACTGAAGCTTTCTTT. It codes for CASSPLPGGDTEAFF.

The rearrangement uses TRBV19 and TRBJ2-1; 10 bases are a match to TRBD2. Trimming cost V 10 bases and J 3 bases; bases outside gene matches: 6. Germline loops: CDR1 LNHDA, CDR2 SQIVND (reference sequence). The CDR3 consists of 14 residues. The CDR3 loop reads CATQLAGSYNEQFF. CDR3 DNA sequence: TGTGCCACCCAACTAGCGGGAAGCTACAATGAGCAGTTCTTC.

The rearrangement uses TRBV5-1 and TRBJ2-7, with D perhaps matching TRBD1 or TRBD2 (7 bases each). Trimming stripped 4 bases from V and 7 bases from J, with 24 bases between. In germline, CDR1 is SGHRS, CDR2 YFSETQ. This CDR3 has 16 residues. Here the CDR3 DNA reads TGCGCCAGCAGCAGTCGGGGAGGGGGCCCAGCGAGAGAGCAGTACTTC. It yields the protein CASSSRGGGPAREQYF.

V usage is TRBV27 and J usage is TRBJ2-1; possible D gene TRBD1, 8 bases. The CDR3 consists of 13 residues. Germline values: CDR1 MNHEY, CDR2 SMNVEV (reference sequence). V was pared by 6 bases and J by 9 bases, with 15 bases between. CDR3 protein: CASSHRGGGEQFF. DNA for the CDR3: TGTGCCAGCAGCCACAGGGGGGGAGGTGAGCAGTTCTTC.

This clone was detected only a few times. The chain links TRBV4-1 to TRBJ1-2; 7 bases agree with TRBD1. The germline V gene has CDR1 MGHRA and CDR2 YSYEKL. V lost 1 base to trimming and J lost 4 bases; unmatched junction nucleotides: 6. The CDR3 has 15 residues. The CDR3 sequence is CASSQVETGIYGYTF. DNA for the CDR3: TGCGCCAGCAGCCAAGTAGAGACAGGGATCTATGGCTACACCTTC.

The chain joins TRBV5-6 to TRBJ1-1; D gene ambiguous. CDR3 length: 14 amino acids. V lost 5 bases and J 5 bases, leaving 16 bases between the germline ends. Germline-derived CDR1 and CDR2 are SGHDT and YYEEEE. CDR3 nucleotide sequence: TGTGCCAGCAGTTCTCCGGGCCGCACGACTGAAGCTTTCTTT. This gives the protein CASSSPGRTTEAFF.

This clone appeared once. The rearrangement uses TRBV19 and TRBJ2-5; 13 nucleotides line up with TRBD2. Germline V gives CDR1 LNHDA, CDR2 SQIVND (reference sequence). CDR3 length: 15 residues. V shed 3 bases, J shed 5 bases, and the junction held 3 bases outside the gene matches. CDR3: CASSMTSGGRETQYF. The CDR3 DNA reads TGTGCCAGTAGTATGACTAGCGGGGGGCGGGAGACCCAGTACTTC.

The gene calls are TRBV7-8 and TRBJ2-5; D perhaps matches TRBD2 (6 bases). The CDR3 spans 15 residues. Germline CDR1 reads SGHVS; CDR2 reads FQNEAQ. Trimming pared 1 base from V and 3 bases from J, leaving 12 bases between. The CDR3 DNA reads TGTGCCAGCAGCTTAGGATTGCGGGGCGAAGAGACCCAGTACTTC. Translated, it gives CASSLGLRGEETQYF.

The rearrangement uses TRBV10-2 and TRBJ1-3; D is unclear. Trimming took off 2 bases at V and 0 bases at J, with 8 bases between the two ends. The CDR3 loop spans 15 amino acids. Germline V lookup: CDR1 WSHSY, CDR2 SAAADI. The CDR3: CASSENGDSGNTIYF. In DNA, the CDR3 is TGCGCCAGCAGTGAGAATGGGGACTCTGGAAACACCATATATTTT.

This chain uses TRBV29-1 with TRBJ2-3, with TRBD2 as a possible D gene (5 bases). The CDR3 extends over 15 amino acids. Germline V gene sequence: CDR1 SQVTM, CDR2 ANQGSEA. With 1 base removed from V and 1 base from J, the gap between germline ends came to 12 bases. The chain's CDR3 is CSVEVGGTGTDTQYF. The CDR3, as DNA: TGCAGCGTTGAAGTCGGAGGTACTGGCACAGATACGCAGTATTTT.

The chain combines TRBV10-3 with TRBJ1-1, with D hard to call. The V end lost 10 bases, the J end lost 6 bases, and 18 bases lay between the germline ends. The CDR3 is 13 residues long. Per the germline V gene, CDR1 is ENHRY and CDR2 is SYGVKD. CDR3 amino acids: CATGAAALSEAFF. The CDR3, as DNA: TGTGCCACCGGCGCGGCCGCCTTGTCTGAAGCTTTCTTT.